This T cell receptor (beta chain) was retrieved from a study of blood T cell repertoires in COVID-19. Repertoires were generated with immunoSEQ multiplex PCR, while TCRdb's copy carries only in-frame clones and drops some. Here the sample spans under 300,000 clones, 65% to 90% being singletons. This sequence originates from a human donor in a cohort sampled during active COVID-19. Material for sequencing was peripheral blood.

The DNA of the CDR3 is TGTGCCAGCAGTCCAGGGGACAGCTCCTACAATGAGCAGTTCTTC. This gives the protein CASSPGDSSYNEQFF. This chain links TRBV6-5 with TRBJ2-1; the match to TRBD1 covers 7 bases. The germline CDR1 and CDR2 sequences are MNHEY and SVGAGI. V dropped 5 bases and J dropped 0; count of bases not matched to a gene: 4. The CDR3 runs to 15 residues.